The 20 T cell receptor beta chains presented below share a single source sample, sequenced in a study of monozygotic twins with inflammatory bowel disease. TCRdb re-called the 5' RACE reads and shows each CDR3 protein once, DNA omitted. This sample's table reports a few hundred thousand distinct CDR3 sequences. Sequencing was done on a sample of blood. These receptors were collected from a human donor with ulcerative colitis or Crohn's disease, or a healthy co-twin of an affected twin (not recorded which).

V usage is TRBV5-1 and J usage is TRBJ2-1; absent DNA, TCRdb's TRBD1 call cannot be checked. CDR1 is SGHRS and CDR2 is YFSETQ in the germline V gene. The CDR3 spans 15 residues. The CDR3 spells CASSSDRGNYNEQFF.

This sequence joins TRBV6-1 and TRBJ1-1; TCRdb names TRBD1, which stays unverified in the absence of DNA. The germline V gene has CDR1 MNHNS and CDR2 SASEGT. The CDR3 length is 13 residues. CDR3 sequence reads: CASSDRENTEAFF.

This rearrangement joins TRBV5-1 to TRBJ1-2; TCRdb lists TRBD1, though no DNA is available to test this call. The CDR3 runs to 15 residues. Germline CDR1 is SGHRS and CDR2 is YFSETQ. CDR3 sequence reads: CASSLSGQPEGGYTF.

The CDR3 protein is CASRPAGEYQETQYF. The chain employs TRBV5-1 and TRBJ2-5. The CDR3 is 15 amino acids. Per the germline V gene, CDR1 is SGHRS and CDR2 is YFSETQ.

The chain links TRBV20-1 to TRBJ1-5; TCRdb outputs TRBD1, but without DNA this stays unchecked. Germline V gives CDR1 DFQATT, CDR2 SNEGSKA (reference sequence). CDR3 length equals 17 residues. CDR3: CSARDRGRWAGNQPQHF.

The V and J genes are TRBV20-1 and TRBJ2-7. This CDR3 is built from 13 residues. Germline CDR1 DFQATT, CDR2 SNEGSKA (reference sequence). CDR3: CSAREGSSYEQYF.

V usage is TRBV5-1 and J usage is TRBJ1-4; TCRdb's D call of TRBD1 is untestable without DNA. Germline-derived CDR1 and CDR2 are SGHRS and YFSETQ. The CDR3 has 17 residues. The CDR3 here is CASSRGQILATNEKLFF.

This rearrangement joins TRBV3-1 to TRBJ2-5; lacking DNA, the TRBD1 call made by TCRdb goes unchecked. Germline V gives CDR1 LGHDT, CDR2 YNNKEL (reference sequence). The CDR3 loop spans 19 amino acids. The CDR3 reads CASSLSPGLGIGAQETQYF.

The rearrangement links TRBV24-1 to TRBJ1-4. Germline V gives CDR1 KGHDR, CDR2 SFDVKD. The CDR3 spans 16 residues. The CDR3 loop is CATSDPAGSSGEKLFF.

This chain joins TRBV7-3 and TRBJ2-7; the TCRdb call, TRBD1, lacks DNA for checking. This CDR3 region has 14 residues. Per the germline V gene, CDR1 is SGHTA and CDR2 is FQGTGA. This CDR3 is CASSLDRGTYEQYF.

The chain has TRBV6-1 and TRBJ2-7; TCRdb lists TRBD1, though no DNA is available to test this call. This CDR3 contains 15 residues. The germline V gene encodes CDR1 MNHNS and CDR2 SASEGT. The CDR3: CASSPNRGRAYEQYF.

This rearrangement joins TRBV12-3 or TRBV12-4 to TRBJ1-1; TCRdb's assignment of TRBD1 cannot be checked, as there is no DNA. The CDR3 covers 15 residues. This chain's CDR3 is CASSPQQGYATEAFF.

This rearrangement joins TRBV25-1 to TRBJ1-1; TCRdb picks TRBD1, but there is no DNA to check that call. CDR1 MGHDK and CDR2 SYGVNS come from the germline V gene. The CDR3 totals 14 residues. This CDR3 reads CASSGAGANTEAFF.

The V call is TRBV5-4, the J call TRBJ2-7; TCRdb gives TRBD1 as the D gene, but with no DNA this cannot be confirmed. The germline gives CDR1 SGHNT, CDR2 YYREEE (reference sequence). The CDR3 contains 17 residues. The CDR3 region is CASSSQSGGAHLYEQYF.

The V and J genes are TRBV6-1 and TRBJ1-6; the D gene TCRdb calls, TRBD1, cannot be checked with no DNA. Germline assignment: CDR1 MNHNS and CDR2 SASEGT. This CDR3 spans 15 amino acids. The CDR3 protein is CASGSAGTGGSPLHF.

CDR3 residues: CSVGQGRDEQYF. The chain joins TRBV20-1 to TRBJ2-7; TCRdb names TRBD1, which stays unverified in the absence of DNA. CDR1 and CDR2 (germline): DFQATT, SNEGSKA (reference sequence). This CDR3 contains 12 residues.

This chain connects TRBV27 to TRBJ1-4. The CDR3 runs to 13 residues. CDR1 is MNHEY and CDR2 is SMNVEV in the germline V gene (reference sequence). Here the CDR3 reads CASSQQTGEKLFF.

V is TRBV29-1 and J is TRBJ1-1; as DNA is missing, the TRBD1 call by TCRdb cannot be tested. Germline V gene lookup returns CDR1 SQVTM and CDR2 ANQGSEA. The CDR3 has 11 amino acids. The CDR3 loop reads CSARWGEKAFF.

V is TRBV27 and J is TRBJ1-6; the D gene TCRdb calls, TRBD1, cannot be checked with no DNA. The CDR3 loop spans 15 amino acids. Germline V gives CDR1 MNHEY, CDR2 SMNVEV (reference sequence). CDR3 in amino acids: CASSKQQGAWSPLHF.

The chain couples TRBV7-2 to TRBJ2-5. The CDR3 consists of 13 residues. Looked up from germline, CDR1 is SGHTA and CDR2 is FQGNSA. The CDR3 sequence is CASSPTHQETQYF.